The clone carrying this T cell receptor (beta chain) was picked up one time. The sample originates from a study of blood T cell repertoires in COVID-19. Whole-study context: T cells, B-cell-depleted T cells, or PBMCs supplied cDNA or gDNA.

Per the original methods: Amplification of reference gene primers was used by the study to estimate nucleated cell counts. Data came from immunoSEQ multiplex PCR; TCRdb stores just in-frame clones and leaves some out. V and J calls and clone size are those listed in that table; D and trimming were worked out from the DNA. The sample consists of 300,000 to 400,000 clones, around 87% of them appearing once. Germline V gene lookup returns CDR1 SGHTA and CDR2 FQGNSA. Trimming took 5 bases from V and 4 from J, leaving 17 bases between them. The CDR3 covers 15 residues. The genes are TRBV7-2 and TRBJ1-2; D not certain. The specimen sequenced was peripheral blood. The receptor was isolated from a woman aged 50 to 65 who had recovered from COVID-19. CDR3 nucleotide sequence: TGTGCCAGCAGCCCCGCAGGTTCGGCCATCTATGGCTACACCTTC. This sequence encodes CASSPAGSAIYGYTF.